The source of this T cell receptor (beta chain) is a study of control samples from healthy donors and cancer patients (dated by TCRdb to 2020 to 2021). Of note for this clone: Its binding antigen is unknown. Within one base of it there is no much larger clone, and no base qualities were kept.

Library construction relied on the immunoSEQ multiplex PCR assay. This immuneACCESS table, as held by TCRdb, lists in-frame sequences with V and J called but not all clones. Of the missing ones, under half trace to an unresolved V gene in checked studies; the others have no known cause. This sample comprises 350,000 to 450,000 clones, about nine tenths of them detected only once. The top ten constitute over 5.5% of the sample. The TCR originated in a man in his forties with head and neck cancer. The material sequenced was PBMCs.

The bases are TGTGCCAGCAGTGATTCTCCCTCCCTAGGGCTCAGGGGAGCTTTCTTT. It specifies CASSDSPSLGLRGAFF. Rearrangement joined TRBV25-1 to TRBJ1-1; 6 matching bases give a weak D call of TRBD1. The trim is 3 bases for V and 10 bases for J, with a gap of 24 bases between the germline ends. The CDR3 numbers 16 residues from cysteine through phenylalanine. The DNA shown is the 48-base CDR3, in frame from base 1. CDR1 and CDR2, per the germline V gene, are MGHDK and SYGVNS.